Each of the 2 T cell receptor beta chains below was sequenced from the same sample in a study of blood T cell repertoires in COVID-19. The repertoire was sequenced with immunoSEQ multiplex PCR; TCRdb's copy has only in-frame clones and lacks some. The repertoire holds under 300,000 clones, with around 89% as singletons. Material for sequencing was PBMCs or T cells enriched from blood (not recorded which). These receptor sequences come from a man aged 40-49 years who had recovered from COVID-19.

The chain joins TRBV7-2 to TRBJ2-1, with TRBD2 matching 8 bases. J was trimmed by 4 bases and V by 1 base; bases with no gene match: 6. This CDR3 spans 16 amino acids. Germline V gene sequence: CDR1 SGHTA, CDR2 FQGNSA. CDR3: CASSLGSGTRYNEQFF. CDR3 bases: TGTGCCAGCAGCTTAGGGTCCGGGACTAGATACAATGAGCAGTTCTTC.

Here the CDR3 reads CSAEQGGNEQFF. CDR3 bases: TGCAGCGCAGAACAGGGAGGGAATGAGCAGTTCTTC. The rearrangement uses TRBV29-1 and TRBJ2-1; D perhaps matches TRBD2 (7 bases). This CDR3 contains 12 residues. The germline V gene encodes CDR1 SQVTM and CDR2 ANQGSEA. V lost 7 bases and J 7 bases, leaving 14 bases between the germline ends.